This T cell receptor beta chain is from a study of T-cell reconstitution after alpha-beta-depleted transplantation in children. CDR3 length: 16 residues. After removal of 5 bases from V and 6 bases from J, the junction contained 14 bases not matched to a gene. The TCRbeta library was prepared with unique molecular identifiers. TCRdb reanalysed the PCR reads using MiXCR and keeps one entry per CDR3 protein. The sample has under 350,000 distinct CDR3 sequences, roughly 9.5% seen once; the top ten hold roughly a tenth. This clonotype was seen only a few times. The receptor comes from a human donor who donated a stem cell graft to a child with SCID. Sequenced material: PBMCs from the stem cell graft donor, taken from the stem cell graft. This chain uses TRBV12-3 or TRBV12-4 with TRBJ1-2; the match to TRBD1 covers 8 bases. As DNA, the CDR3 is TGTGCCAGCAGTCGAAGGCCGGGACAGGAAAGGGATGGCTACACCTTC. This gives the protein CASSRRPGQERDGYTF.